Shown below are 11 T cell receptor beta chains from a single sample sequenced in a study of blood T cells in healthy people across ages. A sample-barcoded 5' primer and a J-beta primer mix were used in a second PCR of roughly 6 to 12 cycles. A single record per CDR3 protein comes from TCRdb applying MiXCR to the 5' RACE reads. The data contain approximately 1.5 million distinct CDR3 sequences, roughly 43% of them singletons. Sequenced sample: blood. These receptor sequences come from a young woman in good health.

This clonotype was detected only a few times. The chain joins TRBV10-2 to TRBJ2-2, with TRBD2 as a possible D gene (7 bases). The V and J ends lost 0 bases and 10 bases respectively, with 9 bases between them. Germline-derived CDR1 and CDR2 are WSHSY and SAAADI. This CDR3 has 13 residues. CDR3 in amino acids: CASSESGGLELFF. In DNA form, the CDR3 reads TGCGCCAGCAGTGAGTCGGGGGGGCTGGAGCTGTTTTTT.

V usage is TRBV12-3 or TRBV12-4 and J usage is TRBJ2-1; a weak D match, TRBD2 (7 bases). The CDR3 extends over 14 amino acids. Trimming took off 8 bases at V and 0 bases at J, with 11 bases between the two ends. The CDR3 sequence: CASARGASYNEQFF. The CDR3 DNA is TGTGCCAGCGCCCGGGGGGCCTCCTACAATGAGCAGTTCTTC.

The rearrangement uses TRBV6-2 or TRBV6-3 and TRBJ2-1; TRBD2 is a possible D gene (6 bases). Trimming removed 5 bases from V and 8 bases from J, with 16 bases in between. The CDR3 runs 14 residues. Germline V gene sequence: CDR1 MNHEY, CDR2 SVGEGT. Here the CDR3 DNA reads TGTGCCAGCAGTCCTAGCGTACGAAACCATGAGCAGTTCTTC. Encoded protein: CASSPSVRNHEQFF.

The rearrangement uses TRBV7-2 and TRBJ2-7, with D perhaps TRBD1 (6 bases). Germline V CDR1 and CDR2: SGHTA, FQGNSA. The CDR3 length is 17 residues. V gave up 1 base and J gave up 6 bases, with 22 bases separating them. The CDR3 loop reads CASSLGPQGTRTSEQYF. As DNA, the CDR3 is TGTGCCAGCAGCTTAGGCCCCCAGGGGACACGGACTTCCGAGCAGTACTTC.

The DNA of the CDR3 is TGTGCCAGCAGTCGGGACAGTCCTGGGAATGAGCAGTTCTTC. Its protein is CASSRDSPGNEQFF. V and J are TRBV6-2 or TRBV6-3 and TRBJ2-1, with 7 bases lining up with TRBD1. Germline V CDR1 and CDR2: MNHEY, SVGEGT. The length of the CDR3 is 14 residues. The junction had 8 bases not matched to a gene; V was cut back by 5 bases and J by 7 bases.

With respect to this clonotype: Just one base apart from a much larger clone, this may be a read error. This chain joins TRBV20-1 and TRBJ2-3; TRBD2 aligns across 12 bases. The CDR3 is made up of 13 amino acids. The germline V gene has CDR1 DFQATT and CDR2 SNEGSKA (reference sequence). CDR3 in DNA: TGCAGTACTAGCGGGGGGAGCACAGATACGCAGTATTTT. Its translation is CSTSGGSTDTQYF.

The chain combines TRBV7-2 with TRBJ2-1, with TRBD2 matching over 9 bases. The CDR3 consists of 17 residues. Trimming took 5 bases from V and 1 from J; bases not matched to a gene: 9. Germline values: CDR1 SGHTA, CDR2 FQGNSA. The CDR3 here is CASSPWTSEGSYNEQFF. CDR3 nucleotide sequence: TGTGCCAGCAGCCCATGGACTAGCGAGGGGTCCTACAATGAGCAGTTCTTC.

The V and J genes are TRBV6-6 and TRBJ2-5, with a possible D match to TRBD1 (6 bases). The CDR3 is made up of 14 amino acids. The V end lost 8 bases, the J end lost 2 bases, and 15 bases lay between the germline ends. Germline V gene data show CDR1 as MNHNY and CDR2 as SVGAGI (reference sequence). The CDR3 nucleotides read TGTGCCAGCGGGGGCCGCGCGATACAAGAGACCCAGTACTTC. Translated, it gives CASGGRAIQETQYF.

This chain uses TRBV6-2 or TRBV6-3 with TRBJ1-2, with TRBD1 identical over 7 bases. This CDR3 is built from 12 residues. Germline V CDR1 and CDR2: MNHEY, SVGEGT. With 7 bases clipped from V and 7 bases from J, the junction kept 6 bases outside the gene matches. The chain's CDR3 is CASTPGQSGYTF. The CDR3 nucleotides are TGTGCCAGCACCCCGGGACAGAGTGGCTACACCTTC.

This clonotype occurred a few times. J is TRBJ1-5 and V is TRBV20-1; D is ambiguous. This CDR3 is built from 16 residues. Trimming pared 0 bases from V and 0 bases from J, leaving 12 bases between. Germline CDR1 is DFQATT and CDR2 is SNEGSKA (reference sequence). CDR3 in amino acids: CSAREFSKGSNQPQHF. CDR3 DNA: TGCAGTGCTAGAGAGTTTAGTAAGGGTAGCAATCAGCCCCAGCATTTT.

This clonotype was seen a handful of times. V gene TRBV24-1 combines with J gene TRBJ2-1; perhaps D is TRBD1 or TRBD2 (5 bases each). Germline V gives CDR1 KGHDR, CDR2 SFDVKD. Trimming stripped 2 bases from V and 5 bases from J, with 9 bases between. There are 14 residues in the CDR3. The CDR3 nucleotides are TGTGCCACCAGTGATTCCCTGGGGGACAATGAGCAGTTCTTC. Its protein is CATSDSLGDNEQFF.